This TCR beta chain derives from a study of response to subunit inactivated influenza vaccine. TCRdb ran MiXCR on the RT-PCR reads and lists one entry per CDR3 protein. In the table there are more than 450,000 distinct CDR3 sequences, around 10% of which are singletons. These data also featured in a second study, about T cells expressing NK-cell markers. That work contributes: Libraries used 5'RACE template switching adding universal primer site and UMIs. All TCR beta repertoires analysed originated from sorted CD3+CD56+NKG2C+, CD3+CD56+NKG2C- and CD3+CD56-NKG2C+ T cells. NKG2C+ dominant clonotype frequencies in 6 or 7 donors were about 1.0-7.0% of CD8+ T cells. There were several donors in whom these clonotypes also led the CD3+CD56-NKG2C+ fraction.

Source: PBMCs from blood, taken on the day of vaccination. This sequence was found in a man aged 45-65 years who received an inactivated influenza vaccine.

CDR3 amino acids: CASSLNSRWSEQYF. CDR3 DNA sequence: TGTGCCAGCAGCTTAAATTCGCGGTGGAGCGAGCAGTACTTC. The J gene is TRBJ2-7, the V gene TRBV7-2; D unclear. The ends were cut back, 2 bases at V and 6 bases at J, with 14 bases in the middle. CDR3 length: 14 residues. CDR1 is SGHTA, CDR2 FQGNSA, per germline.